This entry features one T cell receptor (beta chain) sequence. Its specificity is not known. CDR1 and CDR2 (germline): SEHNR, FQNEAQ (reference sequence). The CDR3 runs 16 residues. Trimming left V 5 bases short and J 1 base short, with 18 bases between. These data come from a study of shared clonotypes between healthy human individuals. Study details: Each donor's CD8 memory used one plate, CD8 naive two, each CD4 subset three.

Within Nashville, Tennessee resided all donors, each a Caucasian adult. Measured with immunoSEQ multiplex PCR; TCRdb has only the in-frame clones, and not every one. The sample records 1.6 million or so clones, 98% being singletons. Overall study results and limits: It was expected that sequencing depth would affect clonotype sharing among donors.

The rearrangement uses TRBV7-9 and TRBJ2-7, with D unclear. This sequence originates from a man aged 25 to 40 in good health. The source material was naive CD4+ T cells sorted from blood. Subset given: CD45RA+ positively selected. The CDR3 sequence is CASSHTTLRPSYEQYF. Here the CDR3 DNA reads TGTGCCAGCAGCCATACGACCCTGCGGCCTTCCTACGAGCAGTACTTC.